This entry concerns a single T cell receptor (beta chain). Its antigen is undetermined. This sample stems from a study of T cell repertoires in cytomegalovirus infection. For the study at large: Public signatures in TCR beta pointed to CMV infection and matching HLA type.

One entry per CDR3 protein, called by TCRdb with MiXCR from the reads. The table records some 350,000 distinct CDR3 sequences, about 28% of them present only once. General study results and limits: Public TCR beta family frequency separated CMV-and-HLA carriers, including in an independent cohort. In two of eight donors, the top clonotype was HLA-C-restricted CMV-specific.

Specimen: cultured PBMCs, collected from culture after CMV antigen stimulation. This receptor was taken from a human donor in good health (CMV status not recorded). Some clones in this sample may be carry-over from other donors' samples.

The CDR3 reads CASSFGVNREEKLFF. The CDR3 region has the DNA TGTGCCAGCAGCTTTGGAGTAAATCGGGAGGAAAAACTGTTTTTT. The V call is TRBV7-8, the J call TRBJ1-4; the D is unclear. Trimming removed 3 bases at V and 8 bases at J, with 16 bases between. CDR1 is SGHVS, CDR2 FQNEAQ, per germline. This CDR3 is 15 amino acids long.